This entry lists 6 T cell receptor beta chains sequenced from one sample in a study of response to subunit inactivated influenza vaccine. Each CDR3 protein is one row after TCRdb ran MiXCR on the RT-PCR reads. In the table there are about 520,000 distinct CDR3 sequences, roughly 7.6% of which are singletons. The specimen comprised PBMCs from blood, sampled about 24 months after vaccination. These receptors were collected from a man aged 45 to 70 who received an inactivated influenza vaccine.

The V call is TRBV6-2 or TRBV6-3, the J call TRBJ1-1; maybe TRBD1 (6 bases). This CDR3 is 13 amino acids long. V was clipped by 6 bases and J by 5 bases, with 13 bases between them. Germline V gene sequence: CDR1 MNHEY, CDR2 SVGEGT. DNA of the CDR3: TGTGCCAGCAGCCTCCGGGACACTACTGAAGCTTTCTTT. Protein product: CASSLRDTTEAFF.

This clonotype has a handful of counts. The rearrangement links TRBV20-1 to TRBJ1-5, with D possibly matching TRBD1 (5 bases). The V gene's germline CDR1 is DFQATT and CDR2 SNEGSKA (reference sequence). CDR3 length: 14 amino acids. Trimming removed 0 bases from V and 2 bases from J, with 8 bases in between. The CDR3 here is CSARESRGNQPQHF. DNA of the CDR3: TGCAGTGCTAGAGAATCCAGGGGCAATCAGCCCCAGCATTTT.

V is TRBV12-3 or TRBV12-4 and J is TRBJ1-2, with a tentative D call TRBD1 (6 bases). The germline V and J ends were trimmed by 8 bases and 8 bases, with 15 bases remaining between them. The CDR3 has 12 amino acids. CDR3 nucleotide sequence: TGTGCCAGCCGTCGGGGGGCGGGCGGCTACACCTTC. Translated: CASRRGAGGYTF.

This chain links TRBV7-8 with TRBJ2-7, with D hard to call. V was shortened by 4 bases and J by 3 bases, with 7 bases between the two germline ends. CDR3 size: 12 residues. The germline CDR1 and CDR2 sequences are SGHVS and FQNEAQ. CDR3 loop: CASSSEYYEQYF. The CDR3 DNA sequence: TGTGCCAGCAGCTCCGAATACTACGAGCAGTACTTC.

This clonotype has at least ten counts. The chain joins TRBV3-1 to TRBJ1-1; D possibly corresponds to TRBD1 (6 bases). The CDR3 runs to 17 residues. In germline, CDR1 is LGHDT, CDR2 YNNKEL (reference sequence). Trimming cost V 0 bases and J 4 bases, with 18 bases left between them. The CDR3 bases are TGTGCCAGCAGCCAAGATCTGACAGGCGCCCCCGGCACTGAAGCTTTCTTT. This sequence encodes CASSQDLTGAPGTEAFF.

This clonotype was seen ten or more times. The chain is built from TRBV25-1 and TRBJ1-1, with a possible D match to TRBD1 (5 bases). The CDR3 has 15 residues. Germline values: CDR1 MGHDK, CDR2 SYGVNS. The V end was cut by 2 bases, the J end by 1 base, with 11 bases between. The CDR3 sequence is CASSEVGPQNTEAFF. CDR3 in DNA: TGTGCCAGCAGTGAAGTGGGACCGCAGAACACTGAAGCTTTCTTT.